This T cell receptor (beta chain) emerged from a study of OX40 agonist ivuxolimab in advanced cancers. The CDR3 is made up of 16 amino acids. Germline values: CDR1 SNHLY, CDR2 FYNNEI. V lost 6 bases, J lost 0 bases, and 16 bases lay in between. Anyone with autoimmune disease history or systemic immunosuppression was excluded. The assay was immunoSEQ multiplex PCR, and TCRdb's table has in-frame clones only and misses some. The profile shows under 25,000 clones, 75% to 85% of them singletons. This TCR derives from an adult with an advanced solid tumor such as melanoma, head and neck, liver or kidney cancer. The V gene is TRBV2, the J gene TRBJ2-3; D is perhaps TRBD1 (6 bases). The source material was CD4+ or CD8+ T cells sorted from blood, sampled in a trial of the OX40 agonist ivuxolimab. CDR3 in DNA: TGTGCCAGCAGCAAAACAGGGTTACCTAGCACAGATACGCAGTATTTT. Amino acids: CASSKTGLPSTDTQYF.